This T cell receptor (beta chain) was captured by sequencing in a study of T cells in Graves' hyperthyroidism and ophthalmopathy. This clonotype was picked up many times. Researchers took RNA transcripts and amplified the TCR beta CDR3 regions from them. HTBI primers drove first-round RT-PCR of the TCR CDR3. TCRdb reanalysed the multiplex PCR reads using MiXCR and keeps one entry per CDR3 protein. The repertoire includes 300,000 to 350,000 distinct CDR3 sequences, 15% to 20% of them detected once, and roughly a sixth sits in the top ten. The study based diagnoses on clinical symptoms, serum thyroxine and TRAb, thyroid ultrasound and orbital computed tomography. V lost 5 bases to trimming and J lost 7 bases, with 15 bases between them. From germline, CDR1 is LNHDA and CDR2 SQIVND (reference sequence). The CDR3 is 14 residues long.

The receptor was derived from a woman between 35 and 50 years old with Graves' ophthalmopathy. The chain employs TRBV19 and TRBJ1-5, with D possibly TRBD1 on 6 matching bases. Sequenced input: blood. CDR3 nucleotides: TGTGCCAGTAGTCCCCGACAGGTTGGGCAGCCCCAGCATTTT. Amino acid sequence: CASSPRQVGQPQHF.